This T cell receptor beta chain was recorded in a study of breast tumors, draining lymph nodes, adjacent tissues. TCRdb ran MiXCR on the multiplex PCR reads and lists one entry per CDR3 protein. Of over 200,000 distinct CDR3 sequences in the sample, nearly 35% were seen once. In its sample, this clonotype was seen many times. Its antigen is as yet unknown. CDR1 and CDR2 from the germline V gene are SGHDT and YYEEEE. V was trimmed by 6 bases and J by 1 base, leaving 10 bases between them. The length of the CDR3 is 13 residues. Overall study results and limits: Tumor TCR diversity was below lymph nodes but above nontumor tissue. Tumor and nontumor repertoires were significantly more similar in luminal-like than in basal-like breast cancer.

Axillary draining lymph nodes of breast cancer patients supplied the node samples. The source material was axillary lymph node tissue. The chain uses TRBV5-6 and TRBJ1-2, with D unresolved. The sequence was collected from a female donor with breast cancer. Some clones in this sample may be carry-over from other donors' samples. Written as DNA, the CDR3 is TGTGCCAGCACTGACGGGCGTAACTATGGCTACACCTTC. Translated, it gives CASTDGRNYGYTF. The whole variable domain, remainder taken from reference TRBV5-6 and TRBJ1-2, is DAGVTQSPTHLIKTRGQQVTLRCSPKSGHDTVSWYQQALGQGPQFIFQYYEEEERQRGNFPDRFSGHQFPNYSSELNVNALLLGDSALYLCASTDGRNYGYTFGSGTRLTVV.